This T cell receptor (beta chain) derives from a study of siplizumab effects on memory and regulatory T cells. Germline trimming cut 3 bases from V and 3 bases from J; bases unmatched to any gene: 6. The CDR3 is made up of 14 amino acids. CDR1 and CDR2 from the germline V gene are SQVTM and ANQGSEA. Coculturing of the mixed lymphocyte reaction cells was performed at 37°C for 6 to 7 days. A note on this clone: Antigen unknown.

The assay was immunoSEQ multiplex PCR, and TCRdb's table has in-frame clones only and misses some. The sample contains several hundred clones, 72% of which appear only once. Sequencing used CFSE-low (dividing) CD4+ T cells sorted from an allogeneic mixed lymphocyte reaction. The chain uses TRBV29-1 and TRBJ2-7; 9 bases are a match to TRBD2. The clonotype comes from a human donor in good health; the cells came from an allogeneic mixed lymphocyte reaction. Some clones in this sample may be carry-over from other donors' samples. Written as DNA, the CDR3 is TGCAGCGTTGATGCTAGCGGGACACGCTACGAGCAGTACTTC. It specifies CSVDASGTRYEQYF.